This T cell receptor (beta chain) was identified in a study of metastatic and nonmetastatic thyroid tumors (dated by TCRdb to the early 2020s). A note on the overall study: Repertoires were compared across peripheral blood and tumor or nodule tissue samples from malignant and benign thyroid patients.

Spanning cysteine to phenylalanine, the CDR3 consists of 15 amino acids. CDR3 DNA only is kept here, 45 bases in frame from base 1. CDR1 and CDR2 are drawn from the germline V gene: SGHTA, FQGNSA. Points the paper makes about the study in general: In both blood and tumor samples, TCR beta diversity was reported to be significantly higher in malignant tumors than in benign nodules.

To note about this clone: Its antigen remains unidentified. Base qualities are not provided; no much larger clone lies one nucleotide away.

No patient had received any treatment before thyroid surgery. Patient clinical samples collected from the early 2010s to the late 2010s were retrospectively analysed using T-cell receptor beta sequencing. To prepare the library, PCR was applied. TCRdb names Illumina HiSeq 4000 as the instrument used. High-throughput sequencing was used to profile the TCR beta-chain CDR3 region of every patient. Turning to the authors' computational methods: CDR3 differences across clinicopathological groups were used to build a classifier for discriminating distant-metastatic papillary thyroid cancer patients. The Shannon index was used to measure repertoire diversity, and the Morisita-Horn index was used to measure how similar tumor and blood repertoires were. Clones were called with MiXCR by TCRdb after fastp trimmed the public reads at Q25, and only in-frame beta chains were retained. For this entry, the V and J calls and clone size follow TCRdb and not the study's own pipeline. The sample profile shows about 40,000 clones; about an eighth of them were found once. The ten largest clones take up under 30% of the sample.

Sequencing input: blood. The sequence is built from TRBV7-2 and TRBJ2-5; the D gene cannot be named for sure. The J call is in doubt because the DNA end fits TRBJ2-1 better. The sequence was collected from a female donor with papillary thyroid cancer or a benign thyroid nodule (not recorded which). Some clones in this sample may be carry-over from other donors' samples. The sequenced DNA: TGTGCCAGCAGCTTATGTGTGGGCCTGCCAATAGAGCAGTTCTTC. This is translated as CASSLCVGLPIEQFF.